The 26 T cell receptor beta chains below were found in one sample sequenced in a study of cytomegalovirus exposure and HLA in healthy donors (dated by TCRdb to 2016 to 2017). The method behind the library was the immunoSEQ multiplex PCR assay. The multiplex PCR relied on a mix of 60 forward primers for TCR Vbeta segments and 13 reverse primers for TCR Jbeta segments. The source is immuneACCESS, and TCRdb retained only in-frame sequences with V and J called. Part of the clones is not carried over; for the studies checked, unresolved V genes explain less than half of this, and the remainder is unexplained. The sample profile shows 150,000 or so clones; 65% to 80% of them were found once. Around an eighth of the sample is taken by the ten largest. The specimen sequenced was PBMCs. Receptor source: a man aged 35-49 years in good health and CMV-seropositive.

The chain combines TRBV28 with TRBJ1-5; 7 bases map to TRBD1. The ends lost 5 bases at V and 6 bases at J; junction bases unmatched: 10. The CDR3 loop spans 15 amino acids. The germline V gene has CDR1 MDHEN and CDR2 SYDVKM. Here the CDR3 reads CASSNRQGSGQPQHF. CDR3 bases: TGTGCCAGCAGTAACCGACAGGGATCGGGTCAGCCCCAGCATTTT. The full variable domain, rest sourced from reference TRBV28 and TRBJ1-5, is DVKVTQSSRYLVKRTGEKVFLECVQDMDHENMFWYRQDPGLGLRLIYFSYDVKMKEKGDIPEGYSVSREKKERFSLILESASTNQTSMYLCASSNRQGSGQPQHFGDGTRLSIL.

The chain couples TRBV4-1 to TRBJ1-1, with TRBD1 identical over 8 bases. The CDR3 loop spans 18 amino acids. V gave up 5 bases and J gave up 2 bases; unmatched junction bases: 16. The germline V gene has CDR1 MGHRA and CDR2 YSYEKL. The CDR3 nucleotides read TGCGCCAGCAGCTACGTAGGACAGGGTCGGTCCGTAAACACTGAAGCTTTCTTT. The encoded protein is CASSYVGQGRSVNTEAFF.

The chain combines TRBV5-4 with TRBJ1-3, with a possible D match to TRBD1 (6 bases). Germline assignment: CDR1 SGHNT and CDR2 YYREEE (reference sequence). This CDR3 has 14 amino acids. V was clipped by 4 bases and J by 2 bases, with 10 bases between them. Here the CDR3 DNA reads TGTGCCAGCAGCCCACAGGGTCCTGGAAACACCATATATTTT. This gives the protein CASSPQGPGNTIYF.

The rearrangement uses TRBV4-1 and TRBJ1-2, with D possibly TRBD1 on 5 matching bases. Germline CDR1 MGHRA, CDR2 YSYEKL. V was shortened by 2 bases and J by 5 bases, with 18 bases between the two germline ends. The CDR3 extends over 16 amino acids. Here the CDR3 DNA reads TGCGCCAGCAGCCAAAACCTCAGGGTCCGCGAGTATGGCTACACCTTC. As protein: CASSQNLRVREYGYTF.

The gene calls are TRBV9 and TRBJ2-7; 7 bases fit TRBD1. CDR1 and CDR2 from the germline V gene are SGDLS and YYNGEE. The CDR3 runs to 13 residues. V was clipped by 0 bases and J by 7 bases; unmatched bases: 4. The CDR3, as DNA: TGTGCCAGCAGCGTAGAGGGGGCGCGAGAGCAGTACTTC. Protein sequence: CASSVEGAREQYF.

The rearrangement links TRBV6-5 to TRBJ2-7, with TRBD1 matching 9 bases. CDR1 MNHEY and CDR2 SVGAGI come from the germline V gene. Unmatched junction bases numbered 7, after V lost 2 bases and J lost 5 bases. The CDR3 runs 15 residues. CDR3 loop: CASSYLPQGAHEQYF. DNA for the CDR3: TGTGCCAGCAGTTACCTGCCACAGGGGGCCCACGAGCAGTACTTC.

This clone showed up just once. The chain uses TRBV27 and TRBJ2-3; 8 bases are shared with TRBD1. Germline CDR1 MNHEY, CDR2 SMNVEV (reference sequence). This CDR3 region has 13 residues. J gave up 6 bases and V 6 bases, and 5 bases lay outside the gene matches. In DNA form, the CDR3 reads TGTGCCAGCAGCCCGAGACAGGGGGATACGCAGTATTTT. Translation gives CASSPRQGDTQYF.

Comment on this clone: This may come from a read error, since a much larger clone is one base off. The genes are TRBV5-6 and TRBJ1-1; a weak D match, TRBD1 (6 bases). The CDR3 is 13 residues long. With 4 bases removed from V and 1 base from J, the gap between germline ends came to 8 bases. Per the germline V gene, CDR1 is SGHDT and CDR2 is YYEEEE. CDR3 sequence (DNA): TGTGCCAGCAGCGTGACAGGGAACACTGAAGCTTTCTTT. Protein: CASSVTGNTEAFF.

The chain is built from TRBV11-3 and TRBJ2-2; the match to TRBD2 covers 11 bases. The CDR3 loop spans 17 amino acids. The germline gives CDR1 SGHNT, CDR2 YENEEA. V was pared by 5 bases and J by 2 bases, with 7 bases of the junction left unmatched. The chain's CDR3 is CASSPTSGSANTGELFF. CDR3 sequence (DNA): TGTGCCAGCAGCCCCACTAGCGGGAGCGCCAACACCGGGGAGCTGTTTTTT.

For the CDR3, the DNA is TGTGCCACCAGCAGAGATCTAGGTTCACCCCTCCACTTT. Its protein product is CATSRDLGSPLHF. The rearrangement joins TRBV15 to TRBJ1-6, with D uncertain. The CDR3 is made up of 13 amino acids. V lost 0 bases and J lost 9, with 6 bases in between. Germline CDR1 LNHNV, CDR2 YYDKDF (reference sequence).

Many counts were recorded for this clone. This chain uses TRBV4-3 with TRBJ2-4, with TRBD1 identical over 11 bases. The CDR3 consists of 16 residues. Germline values: CDR1 LGHNA, CDR2 YSLEER. Germline trimming cut 0 bases from V and 9 bases from J; bases unmatched to any gene: 7. In DNA form, the CDR3 reads TGCGCCAGCAGCCAAGAACGGACAGGGGGCTTGGGCATTCAGTACTTC. Amino acids: CASSQERTGGLGIQYF.

About this clone: Given a much more abundant clone one base away, this may be a read error. The rearrangement links TRBV4-1 to TRBJ1-2, with D maybe TRBD1 (5 bases). CDR1 MGHRA and CDR2 YSYEKL come from the germline V gene. CDR3 size: 17 residues. Trimming took 0 bases from V and 4 from J, leaving 18 bases between them. The CDR3 region is CASSQDRGGDAIYGYTF. CDR3 coding DNA: TGCGCCAGCAGCCAAGATCGGGGAGGGGACGCCATCTATGGCTACACCTTC.

The gene calls are TRBV4-1 and TRBJ2-2; 7 nucleotides match TRBD2. Germline-derived CDR1 and CDR2 are MGHRA and YSYEKL. The CDR3 loop spans 16 amino acids. The V segment lost 0 bases and the J segment 6 bases; nucleotides outside the gene matches: 7. The CDR3 nucleotides are TGCGCCAGCAGCCAAGAATCTAGCGGTCTGGCCGGGGAGCTGTTTTTT. Amino acids: CASSQESSGLAGELFF.

The count of this clone is one. Distinct nucleotide sequences in the sample also encode this CDR3. The V gene is TRBV10-2, the J gene TRBJ1-1; TRBD1 aligns across 7 bases. The CDR3 extends over 14 amino acids. V was clipped by 1 base and J by 4 bases; unmatched bases: 3. Germline CDR1 and CDR2: WSHSY and SAAADI. The CDR3 loop is CASSEYAGGTEAFF. CDR3 bases: TGCGCCAGCAGTGAGTATGCAGGGGGCACTGAAGCTTTCTTT.

The rearrangement joins TRBV7-9 to TRBJ2-7; D is uncertain. V dropped 4 bases and J dropped 4 bases, with 5 bases sitting between them. The CDR3 covers 11 residues. Germline V gene lookup returns CDR1 SEHNR and CDR2 FQNEAQ (reference sequence). The CDR3 coding sequence is TGTGCCAGCAGCTCACGGTACGAGCAGTACTTC. Translation: CASSSRYEQYF.

The J gene is TRBJ2-2, the V gene TRBV28, with 7 bases matching TRBD2. Losses at the gene ends were 4 bases for V and 5 bases for J; bases not matched to a gene: 7. The CDR3 is 15 residues long. The V gene's germline CDR1 is MDHEN and CDR2 SYDVKM. CDR3 nucleotides: TGTGCCAGCAGTTCGGCGGGAGAGGTAACCGGGGAGCTGTTTTTT. It yields the protein CASSSAGEVTGELFF.

J is TRBJ2-1 and V is TRBV11-2; the match to TRBD2 covers 11 bases. V lost 6 bases to trimming and J lost 9 bases; unmatched junction nucleotides: 7. The CDR3 consists of 14 residues. Germline loops: CDR1 SGHAT, CDR2 FQNNGV. The CDR3 loop reads CASSSGLAGGEQFF. The CDR3 DNA reads TGTGCCAGCAGTTCCGGACTAGCGGGCGGTGAGCAGTTCTTC.

V is TRBV30 and J is TRBJ1-4; D is unclear. V lost 3 bases, J lost 8 bases, and 7 bases lay in between. From germline, CDR1 is GTSNPN and CDR2 SVGIG (reference sequence). The CDR3 is made up of 11 amino acids. This CDR3 reads CAWSPAEKLFF. CDR3 DNA sequence: TGTGCCTGGAGCCCCGCGGAAAAACTGTTTTTT.

The CDR3 DNA reads as TGCAGCGCCTCGACGGGGGGCGCGGTTCAGCCCCAGCATTTT. Translating gives CSASTGGAVQPQHF. The chain recombines TRBV29-1 with TRBJ1-5, with a possible D match to TRBD1 (6 bases). Between the trimmed V and J ends, which lost 7 bases and 6 bases, there was a span of 19 bases. This CDR3 is 14 amino acids long. Germline V lookup: CDR1 SQVTM, CDR2 ANQGSEA.

This chain links TRBV2 with TRBJ2-1; 14 bases align to TRBD2. V lost 6 bases, J lost 0 bases, and 7 bases stayed unmatched. The CDR3 is made up of 18 amino acids. Per germline, CDR1 SNHLY and CDR2 FYNNEI. CDR3 sequence: CASSRLAGGLSSYNEQFF. The CDR3 DNA is TGTGCCAGCAGCCGACTAGCGGGAGGGCTTAGCTCCTACAATGAGCAGTTCTTC.

The chain combines TRBV30 with TRBJ2-1, with 15 bases fitting TRBD2. The CDR3 runs to 16 residues. With V trimmed by 0 bases and J by 7 bases, 4 bases remained unmatched. CDR1 is GTSNPN and CDR2 is SVGIG in the germline V gene (reference sequence). DNA of the CDR3: TGTGCCTGGAGTGTCAAGGGGACTAGCGGGAGGAATGAGCAGTTCTTC. Its translation: CAWSVKGTSGRNEQFF.

V is TRBV14 and J is TRBJ1-2; no definite D call. The germline CDR1 and CDR2 sequences are SGHDN and FVKESK. V was clipped by 0 bases and J by 4 bases, with 9 bases between them. The CDR3 is 14 residues long. The CDR3 nucleotides are TGTGCCAGCAGCCAAGAAACGGCGGCCTATGGCTACACCTTC. Protein sequence: CASSQETAAYGYTF.

The sample holds a few counts of this clone. The rearrangement links TRBV6-5 to TRBJ2-7; TRBD2 matches 7 bases. The CDR3 consists of 15 residues. With V trimmed by 6 bases and J by 2 bases, 10 bases remained unmatched. Germline loops: CDR1 MNHEY, CDR2 SVGAGI. CDR3: CASRPRRETTYEQYF. The DNA for the CDR3 is TGTGCCAGCAGACCGCGGCGGGAGACCACCTACGAGCAGTACTTC.

This chain links TRBV7-2 with TRBJ1-5, with D perhaps TRBD1 (5 bases). The V gene's germline CDR1 is SGHTA and CDR2 FQGNSA. The CDR3 sequence is 12 residues long. The V gene lost 3 bases and the J gene lost 5 bases, with 5 bases spanning the gap. The CDR3 nucleotides are TGTGCCAGCAGCTTCAGGGATCAGCCCCAGCATTTT. Translating gives CASSFRDQPQHF.

The CDR3 DNA is TGTGCCAGCAGCTTAGCGGGGCGGACCCTCTCCTACAATGAGCAGTTCTTC. Its translation: CASSLAGRTLSYNEQFF. The rearrangement joins TRBV7-6 to TRBJ2-1, with D perhaps matching TRBD1 (5 bases). The CDR3 has 17 amino acids. V lost 0 bases, J lost 0 bases, and 12 bases lay in between. Germline V CDR1 and CDR2: SGHVS, FNYEAQ.

The chain joins TRBV15 to TRBJ2-1, with TRBD2 matching 9 bases. The junction had 7 bases not matched to a gene; V was cut back by 0 bases and J by 4 bases. The CDR3 is 17 residues long. Germline loops: CDR1 LNHNV, CDR2 YYDKDF (reference sequence). This chain's CDR3 is CATSRDWVAGAYNEQFF. The CDR3 DNA follows: TGTGCCACCAGCAGAGATTGGGTAGCGGGAGCGTACAATGAGCAGTTCTTC. Based on the CDR3 plus reference TRBV15 and TRBJ2-1, the full variable domain is DAMVIQNPRYQVTQFGKPVTLSCSQTLNHNVMYWYQQKSSQAPKLLFHYYDKDFNNEADTPDNFQSRRPNTSFCFLDIRSPGLGDTAMYLCATSRDWVAGAYNEQFFGPGTRLTVL.